This is a list of T cell receptor beta chains from one sample in a study of tumor-infiltrating lymphocytes in primary liver carcinoma. A single record per CDR3 protein comes from TCRdb applying MiXCR to the multiplex PCR reads. The repertoire includes about 320,000 distinct CDR3 sequences, 45% to 70% of them detected once, and approximately 17% sits in the top ten. Input material: peripheral blood. The source is a woman aged 25 to 39 with primary liver carcinoma and hepatitis B virus infection. CDR3s include the opening cysteine and the closing phenylalanine or tryptophan. A D gene is named only where the DNA matches it firmly. Clone size is not always given. Where it is, it says once, few, many or a class for expanded clones.

.	TRBV29-1	.	TRBJ2-1	CSVLYQVGVNEQFF	TGCAGCGTTCTCTATCAAGTGGGAGTCAATGAGCAGTTCTTC
many	TRBV11-2	.	TRBJ2-1	CASSLSGRSNNEQFF	TGTGCCAGCAGCTTATCGGGAAGAAGTAACAATGAGCAGTTCTTC
many	TRBV12-3/TRBV12-4	.	TRBJ2-3	CASTPDLDTQYF	TGTGCCAGCACCCCGGACCTCGATACGCAGTATTTT
.	TRBV6-1	TRBD2	TRBJ2-1	CASRTGGLGSNEQFF	TGTGCCAGCAGGACCGGGGGACTAGGGAGCAATGAGCAGTTCTTC
.	TRBV5-5	.	TRBJ2-5	CARSLARGETLYF	TGTGCCAGGAGCTTGGCCAGAGGAGAGACCCTGTACTTC
once	TRBV5-6	TRBD1	TRBJ2-3	CASSLPGTGFSADTQYF	TGTGCCAGCAGCTTGCCCGGGACAGGGTTTAGCGCAGATACGCAGTATTTT
.	TRBV6-5	.	TRBJ2-1	CASSYASSYNEQFF	TGTGCCAGCAGTTACGCGTCCTCCTACAATGAGCAGTTCTTC
many	TRBV6-1	TRBD1	TRBJ1-1	CASSPRPGQSTEAFF	TGTGCCAGCAGCCCTAGACCGGGACAGAGCACTGAAGCTTTCTTT
.	TRBV11-2	TRBD1	TRBJ2-5	CASRPDRVSGETQYF	TGTGCCAGCAGACCCGACAGGGTTTCAGGCGAGACCCAGTACTTC
.	TRBV12-3/TRBV12-4	.	TRBJ2-7	CASSFSTGPYEQYF	TGTGCCAGCAGTTTTTCGACAGGACCCTACGAGCAGTACTTC
few	TRBV28	TRBD1	TRBJ2-2	CASTPLGQIHTGELFF	TGTGCCAGCACCCCTCTGGGACAGATACACACCGGGGAGCTGTTTTTT
.	TRBV11-2	TRBD1	TRBJ2-1	CASSLGTGWNEQLF	TGTGCCAGCAGCTTAGGGACAGGGTGGAATGAGCAGCTCTTC
few	TRBV28	.	TRBJ2-4	CANSPLGPGNIQYF	TGTGCCAACAGTCCCCTGGGTCCAGGAAACATTCAGTACTTC
.	TRBV4-1	TRBD1	TRBJ1-2	CASGHSQGAVTYGYIF	TGCGCCAGCGGGCACTCACAGGGGGCGGTAACCTATGGCTACATCTTC
once	TRBV28	.	TRBJ1-4	CASSLDWGTYDREKLFF	TGTGCCAGCAGTCTCGACTGGGGGACATACGATAGGGAAAAACTGTTTTTT
many	TRBV29-1	.	TRBJ2-1	CSVALAGPQFF	TGCAGCGTTGCCCTCGCGGGACCGCAGTTCTTC
.	TRBV10-3	.	TRBJ2-6	CAISGPGTGADVLTF	TGTGCCATCAGTGGACCAGGGACTGGGGCCGACGTCCTGACTTTC
once	TRBV12-3/TRBV12-4	.	TRBJ1-5	CASSLGLAWPDTQHF	TGTGCCAGCAGTTTAGGGCTAGCGTGGCCAGATACGCAGCATTTT
.	TRBV11-1	.	TRBJ2-7	CVSSLTTPPGYEQYF	TGTGTCAGCAGCTTAACGACCCCCCCGGGCTACGAGCAGTACTTC
few	TRBV6-2/TRBV6-3	TRBD2	TRBJ2-1	CASSGAGGRIYNEQFF	TGTGCCAGCAGCGGGGCTGGCGGGAGAATCTACAATGAGCAGTTCTTC
few	TRBV12-3/TRBV12-4	TRBD2	TRBJ2-7	CASKPRGDEQYF	TGTGCCAGCAAACCCCGGGGGGACGAGCAGTACTTC
.	TRBV29-1	.	TRBJ2-2	CSAKRGSNTGELVF	TGCAGTGCGAAGAGGGGGTCAAACACCGGGGAGCTGGTTTTT
.	TRBV5-6	TRBD2	TRBJ2-1	CASQREPYNEQFF	TGTGCCAGCCAGCGGGAACCTTACAATGAGCAGTTCTTC
.	TRBV29-1	TRBD2	TRBJ2-3	CIVPGTRGTTDTQYF	TGCATCGTTCCCGGGACTAGAGGCACCACAGATACGCAGTATTTT
.	TRBV28	TRBD1	TRBJ1-2	CASSAGGAGNYGYTF	TGTGCCAGCAGTGCAGGGGGCGCCGGGAACTATGGCTACACCTTC
.	TRBV6-2/TRBV6-3	.	TRBJ1-5	CASSYTNPNQPQHF	TGTGCCAGCAGTTACACCAACCCCAATCAGCCCCAGCATTTT
few	TRBV4-1	.	TRBJ1-2	CASSQVSTENYGYTF	TGCGCCAGCAGCCAAGTTAGCACGGAAAACTATGGCTACACCTTC
.	TRBV6-2/TRBV6-3	TRBD2	TRBJ2-7	CATQPLLAGGRHAPSYEQYF	TGTGCCACTCAACCACTACTAGCGGGAGGACGACACGCACCCTCCTACGAGCAGTACTTC
.	TRBV30	.	TRBJ2-5	CAWSVGQQETQYF	TGTGCCTGGAGTGTAGGACAGCAAGAGACCCAGTACTTC
.	TRBV4-2	.	TRBJ2-1	CASSIETLNNEQFF	TGTGCCAGCAGCATCGAGACTTTAAACAATGAGCAGTTCTTC
.	TRBV4-2	TRBD1	TRBJ2-7	CASSQGDQGGISIYEQYF	TGTGCCAGCAGCCAAGGGGATCAAGGGGGCATTTCAATCTACGAGCAGTACTTC
.	TRBV6-6	TRBD1	TRBJ2-1	CASISGQGADNEQFF	TGTGCCAGCATCTCCGGACAGGGGGCGGACAATGAGCAGTTCTTC
once	TRBV12-3/TRBV12-4	TRBD2	TRBJ2-3	CANGTGLADTDTQYF	TGTGCCAACGGCACGGGACTAGCGGACACAGATACGCAGTATTTT
many	TRBV29-1	TRBD1	TRBJ1-2	CSAGTGRNYGYTF	TGCAGCGCCGGGACAGGACGTAACTATGGCTACACCTTC
many	TRBV6-6	TRBD2	TRBJ2-5	CASSYSNLAREEWEPQETQYF	TGTGCCAGCAGTTACTCGAACCTGGCGCGGGAGGAGTGGGAGCCACAAGAGACCCAGTACTTC
.	TRBV5-6	TRBD1	TRBJ1-5	CASSLTGRGPLGEPQHF	TGTGCCAGCAGCTTGACCGGCAGGGGGCCTCTTGGTGAGCCCCAGCATTTT
few	TRBV6-5	TRBD1	TRBJ1-1	CASSLTSGGYSNTEAFF	TGTGCCAGCAGTCTCACTTCAGGGGGCTACTCAAACACTGAAGCTTTCTTT
.	TRBV28	.	TRBJ2-1	CASSPLTWPEGEQFF	TGTGCCAGCAGTCCCCTGACGTGGCCCGAGGGCGAGCAGTTCTTC
few	TRBV4-1	TRBD1	TRBJ1-1	CASSQPDRGTEAFF	TGCGCCAGCAGCCAACCAGACAGGGGGACTGAAGCTTTCTTT
.	TRBV24-1	.	TRBJ2-2	CATQVGVIGELFF	TGTGCCACCCAGGTAGGAGTCATCGGGGAGCTGTTTTTT
.	TRBV7-8	.	TRBJ2-2	CASSLGRRENTGELSF	TGTGCCAGCAGCTTAGGGCGGAGGGAGAACACCGGGGAGCTGTCTTTT
.	TRBV12-3/TRBV12-4	.	TRBJ1-2	CASSLILGPPGYGYAF	TGTGCCAGCAGTTTAATTTTGGGGCCCCCCGGCTATGGCTACGCCTTC
.	TRBV11-2	.	TRBJ2-1	CASSGELREQFF	TGTGCCAGTAGCGGCGAGTTACGTGAGCAGTTCTTC
few	TRBV4-3	.	TRBJ1-5	CASSQDEARGQPQHF	TGCGCCAGCAGCCAAGATGAGGCGCGGGGTCAGCCCCAGCATTTT
.	TRBV5-6	.	TRBJ1-1	CASSGHSNTEAFF	TGTGCCAGCAGTGGACACTCGAACACTGAAGCTTTCTTT
.	TRBV29-1	.	TRBJ1-4	CSVLGATNEELFF	TGCAGTGTTTTAGGGGCAACTAATGAAGAACTGTTTTTT
few	TRBV7-9	TRBD2	TRBJ2-1	CASSLAGLAGGPYNEQFF	TGTGCCAGCAGCTTAGCGGGACTAGCGGGAGGGCCCTACAATGAGCAGTTCTTC